This TCR beta chain was recovered during a study of beta chain features in type 1 diabetes. Background on the study: Sorted cells from all samples, numbering roughly 100,000,000, were examined.

V was cut by 8 bases and J by 0 bases, with 17 bases left in between. This CDR3 is 16 amino acids long. From germline, CDR1 is SNHLY and CDR2 FYNNEI. As every portion of the isolated RNA was reverse transcribed, the sequencing read expressed TCRB transcripts. Measured with immunoSEQ multiplex PCR; TCRdb has only the in-frame clones, and not every one. The profile shows 500,000 to 700,000 clones, 15% of them singletons. Worth noting for this clone: No antigen is known for it.

The study, taken as a whole, reports: Among all four CD4+ subsets, Type 1 diabetes patients had TCRB CDR3s that were moderately but significantly shorter.

The specimen sequenced was naive CD4+ T cells from blood. This TCR was recovered from a man younger than 35 in good health. The chain joins TRBV2 to TRBJ1-5, with a tentative D call TRBD1 (6 bases). The DNA of the CDR3 is TGTGCCAGCCAGCCCGGGACAACGTATAGCAATCAGCCCCAGCATTTT. This encodes CASQPGTTYSNQPQHF.